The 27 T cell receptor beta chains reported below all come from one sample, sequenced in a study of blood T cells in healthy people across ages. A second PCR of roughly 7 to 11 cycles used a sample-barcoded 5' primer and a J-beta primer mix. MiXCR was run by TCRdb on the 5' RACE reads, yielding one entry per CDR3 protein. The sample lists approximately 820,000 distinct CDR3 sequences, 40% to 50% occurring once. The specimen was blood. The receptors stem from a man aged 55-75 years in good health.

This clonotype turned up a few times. CDR3 nucleotides: TGTGCCAGCAGCCGGACAGGGCTAGCCAAAAACATTCAGTACTTC. Its translation is CASSRTGLAKNIQYF. The V call is TRBV12-3 or TRBV12-4, the J call TRBJ2-4; 8 positions match TRBD1. There are 15 residues in the CDR3. The trim removed 6 bases at V and 0 bases at J, leaving 4 bases unmatched.

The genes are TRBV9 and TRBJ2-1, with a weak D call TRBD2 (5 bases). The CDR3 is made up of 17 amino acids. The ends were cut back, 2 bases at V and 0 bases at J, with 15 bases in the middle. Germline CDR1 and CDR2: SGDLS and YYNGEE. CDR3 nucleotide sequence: TGTGCCAGCAGCGTCAGCGGCACGTTCAGCTCCTACAATGAGCAGTTCTTC. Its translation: CASSVSGTFSSYNEQFF.

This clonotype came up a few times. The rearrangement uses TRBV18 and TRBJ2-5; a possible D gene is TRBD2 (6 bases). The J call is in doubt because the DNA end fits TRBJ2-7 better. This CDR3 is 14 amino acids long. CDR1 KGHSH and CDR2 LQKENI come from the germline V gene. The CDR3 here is CASSPSGTSAEQYF. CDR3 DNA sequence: TGTGCCAGCTCACCTTCCGGGACTTCCGCCGAGCAGTACTTC.

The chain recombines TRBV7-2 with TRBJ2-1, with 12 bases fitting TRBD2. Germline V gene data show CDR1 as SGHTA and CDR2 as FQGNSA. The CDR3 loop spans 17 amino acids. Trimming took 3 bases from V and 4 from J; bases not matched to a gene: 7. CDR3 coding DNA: TGTGCCAGCAGCTTCCTAGCGGGGGGGCCAGGGTACAATGAGCAGTTCTTC. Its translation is CASSFLAGGPGYNEQFF.

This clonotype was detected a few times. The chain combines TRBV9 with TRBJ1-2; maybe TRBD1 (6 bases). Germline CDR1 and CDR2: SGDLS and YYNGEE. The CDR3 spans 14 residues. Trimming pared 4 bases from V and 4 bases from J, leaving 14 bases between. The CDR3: CASSSVSGVYGYTF. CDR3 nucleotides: TGTGCCAGCAGCTCAGTCTCAGGGGTCTATGGCTACACCTTC.

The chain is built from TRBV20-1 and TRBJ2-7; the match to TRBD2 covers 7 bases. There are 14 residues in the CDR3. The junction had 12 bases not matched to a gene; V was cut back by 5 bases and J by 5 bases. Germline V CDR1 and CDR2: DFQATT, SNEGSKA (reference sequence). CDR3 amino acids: CSAVGGTKPDEQYF. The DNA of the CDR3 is TGCAGTGCTGTGGGGGGGACCAAGCCCGACGAGCAGTACTTC.

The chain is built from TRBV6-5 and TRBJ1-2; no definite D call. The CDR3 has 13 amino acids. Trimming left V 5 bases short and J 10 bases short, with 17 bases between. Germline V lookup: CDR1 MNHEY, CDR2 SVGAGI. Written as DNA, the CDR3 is TGTGCCAGCAGTCCCGCGTTTTTTCGGGACTACACCTTC. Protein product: CASSPAFFRDYTF.

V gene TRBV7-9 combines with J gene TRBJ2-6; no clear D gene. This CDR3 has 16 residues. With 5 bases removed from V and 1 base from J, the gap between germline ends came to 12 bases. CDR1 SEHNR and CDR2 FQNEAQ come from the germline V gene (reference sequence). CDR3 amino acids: CASSRPEVSGANVLTF. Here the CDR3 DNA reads TGTGCCAGCAGCCGTCCCGAGGTTTCTGGGGCCAACGTCCTGACTTTC.

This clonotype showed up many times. CDR3 coding DNA: TGTGCCAGCAGCTTGTGGACAGGGGGGTCCGGGGAGCTGTTTTTT. It yields the protein CASSLWTGGSGELFF. J is TRBJ2-2 and V is TRBV5-6; 10 bases map to TRBD1. V trimming: 1 base; J trimming: 6 bases; junction bases outside the gene matches: 3. CDR1 is SGHDT and CDR2 is YYEEEE in the germline V gene. There are 15 residues in the CDR3.

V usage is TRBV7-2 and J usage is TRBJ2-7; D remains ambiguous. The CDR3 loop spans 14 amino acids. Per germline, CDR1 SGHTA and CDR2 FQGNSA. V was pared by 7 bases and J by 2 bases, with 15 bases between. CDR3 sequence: CASNPKAGPYEQYF. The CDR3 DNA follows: TGTGCCAGCAACCCTAAAGCCGGCCCCTACGAGCAGTACTTC.

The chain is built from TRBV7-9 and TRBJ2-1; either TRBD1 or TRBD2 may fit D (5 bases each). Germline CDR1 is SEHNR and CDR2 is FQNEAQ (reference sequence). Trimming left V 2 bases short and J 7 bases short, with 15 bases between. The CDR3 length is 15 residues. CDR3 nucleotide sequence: TGTGCCAGCAGCTTAAGGGGCCCCGAGGGTAATGAGCAGTTCTTC. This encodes CASSLRGPEGNEQFF.

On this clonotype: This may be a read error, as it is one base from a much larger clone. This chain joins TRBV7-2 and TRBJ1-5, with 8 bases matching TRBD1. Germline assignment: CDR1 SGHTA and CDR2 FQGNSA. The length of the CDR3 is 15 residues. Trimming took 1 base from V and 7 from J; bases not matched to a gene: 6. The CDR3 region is CASSLDRGRSQPQHF. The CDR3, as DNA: TGTGCCAGCAGCTTAGACAGGGGGAGGAGCCAGCCCCAGCATTTT.

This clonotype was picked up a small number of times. CDR3 sequence: CASSQWDSANYGYTF. In DNA, the CDR3 is TGTGCCAGCAGCCAATGGGACAGCGCTAACTATGGCTACACCTTC. This chain uses TRBV7-2 with TRBJ1-2; 7 positions match TRBD1. Trimming at V came to 5 bases and at J to 0 bases, leaving 6 bases not matched to a gene. Germline CDR1 is SGHTA and CDR2 is FQGNSA. The CDR3 is 15 residues long.

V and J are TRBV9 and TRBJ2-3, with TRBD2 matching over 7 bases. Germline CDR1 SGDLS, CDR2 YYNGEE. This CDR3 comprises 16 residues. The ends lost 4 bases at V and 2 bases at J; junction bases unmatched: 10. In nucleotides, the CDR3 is TGTGCCAGCAGCCTATGGACGGGGGGATACACAGATACGCAGTATTTT. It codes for CASSLWTGGYTDTQYF. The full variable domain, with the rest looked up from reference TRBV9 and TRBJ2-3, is DSGVTQTPKHLITATGQRVTLRCSPRSGDLSVYWYQQSLDQGLQFLIQYYNGEERAKGNILERFSAQQFPDLHSELNLSSLELGDSALYFCASSLWTGGYTDTQYFGPGTRLTVL.

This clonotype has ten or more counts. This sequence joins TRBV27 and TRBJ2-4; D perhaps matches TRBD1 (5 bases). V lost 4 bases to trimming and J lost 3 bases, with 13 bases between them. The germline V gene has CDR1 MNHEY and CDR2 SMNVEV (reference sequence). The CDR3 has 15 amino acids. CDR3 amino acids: CASSSRQTYKNIQYF. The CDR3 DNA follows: TGTGCCAGCAGTTCCAGACAGACCTACAAAAACATTCAGTACTTC.

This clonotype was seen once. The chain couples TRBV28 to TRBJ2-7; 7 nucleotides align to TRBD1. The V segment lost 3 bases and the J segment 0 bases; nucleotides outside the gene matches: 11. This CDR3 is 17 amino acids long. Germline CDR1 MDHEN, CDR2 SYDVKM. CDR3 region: CASSLRQPGQSSYEQYF. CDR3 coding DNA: TGTGCCAGCAGTTTGAGGCAACCGGGACAGAGCTCCTACGAGCAGTACTTC.

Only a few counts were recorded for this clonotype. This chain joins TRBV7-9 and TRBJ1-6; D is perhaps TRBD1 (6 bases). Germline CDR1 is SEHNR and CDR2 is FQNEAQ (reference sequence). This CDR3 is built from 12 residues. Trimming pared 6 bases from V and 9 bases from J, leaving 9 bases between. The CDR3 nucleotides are TGTGCCAGCAGTAGGGGGGGTTCACCCCTCCACTTT. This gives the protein CASSRGGSPLHF.

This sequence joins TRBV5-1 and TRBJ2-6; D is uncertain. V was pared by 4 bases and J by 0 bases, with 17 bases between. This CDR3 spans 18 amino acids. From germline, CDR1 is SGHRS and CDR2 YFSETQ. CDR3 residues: CASSPAVGQGSGANVLTF. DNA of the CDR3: TGCGCCAGCAGCCCGGCCGTCGGCCAAGGCTCTGGGGCCAACGTCCTGACTTTC. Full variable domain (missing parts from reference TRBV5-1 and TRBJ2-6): KAGVTQTPRYLIKTRGQQVTLSCSPISGHRSVSWYQQTPGQGLQFLFEYFSETQRNKGNFPGRFSGRQFSNSRSEMNVSTLELGDSALYLCASSPAVGQGSGANVLTFGAGSRLTVL.

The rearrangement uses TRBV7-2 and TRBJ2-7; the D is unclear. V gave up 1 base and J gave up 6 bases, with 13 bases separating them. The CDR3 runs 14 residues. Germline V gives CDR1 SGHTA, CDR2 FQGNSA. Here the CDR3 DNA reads TGTGCCAGCAGCTTAGTCCTGGCCGCGAGCGAGCAGTACTTC. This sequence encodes CASSLVLAASEQYF.

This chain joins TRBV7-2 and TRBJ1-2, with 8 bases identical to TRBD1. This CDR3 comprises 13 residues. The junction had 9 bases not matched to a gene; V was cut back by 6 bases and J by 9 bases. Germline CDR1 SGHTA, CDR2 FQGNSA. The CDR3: CASSQTGDQSYTF. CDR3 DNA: TGTGCCAGCAGTCAGACAGGGGATCAGAGCTACACCTTC.

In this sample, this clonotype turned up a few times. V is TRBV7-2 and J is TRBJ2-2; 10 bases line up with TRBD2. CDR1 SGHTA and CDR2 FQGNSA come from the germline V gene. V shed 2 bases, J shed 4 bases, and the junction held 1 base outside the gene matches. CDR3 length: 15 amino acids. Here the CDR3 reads CASSLKRGGTGELFF. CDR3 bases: TGTGCCAGCAGCTTAAAGCGGGGGGGCACCGGGGAGCTGTTTTTT.

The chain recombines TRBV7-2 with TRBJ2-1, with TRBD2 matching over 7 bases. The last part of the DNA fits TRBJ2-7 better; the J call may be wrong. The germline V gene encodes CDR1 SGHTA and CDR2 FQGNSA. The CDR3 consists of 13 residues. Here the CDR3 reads CAGGEGSYNEQYF. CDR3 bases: TGTGCCGGGGGGGAAGGCTCCTACAATGAGCAGTACTTC.

DNA for the CDR3: TGTGCCAGCAGTGAGATTCAGGGGCTATTAGCCAAAAACATTCAGTACTTC. Its protein product is CASSEIQGLLAKNIQYF. The rearrangement uses TRBV2 and TRBJ2-4, with D possibly TRBD1 on 6 matching bases. Germline V gives CDR1 SNHLY, CDR2 FYNNEI. V was cut by 3 bases and J by 0 bases, with 15 bases left in between. CDR3 length: 17 residues. The full variable domain, completed using reference TRBV2 and TRBJ2-4, is EPEVTQTPSHQVTQMGQEVILRCVPISNHLYFYWYRQILGQKVEFLVSFYNNEISEKSEIFDDQFSVERPDGSNFTLKIRSTKLEDSAMYFCASSEIQGLLAKNIQYFGAGTRLSVL.

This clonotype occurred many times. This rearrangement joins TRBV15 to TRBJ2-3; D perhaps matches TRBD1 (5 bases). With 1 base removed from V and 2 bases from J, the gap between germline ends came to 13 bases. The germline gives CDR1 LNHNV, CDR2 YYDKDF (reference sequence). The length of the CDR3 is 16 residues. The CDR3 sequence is CATSRALGPTTDTQYF. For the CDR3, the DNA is TGTGCCACCAGCAGAGCACTGGGGCCCACCACAGATACGCAGTATTTT.

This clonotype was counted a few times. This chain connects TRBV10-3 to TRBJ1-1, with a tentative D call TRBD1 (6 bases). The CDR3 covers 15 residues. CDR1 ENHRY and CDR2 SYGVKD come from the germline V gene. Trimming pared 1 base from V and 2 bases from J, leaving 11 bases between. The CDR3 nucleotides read TGTGCCATCAGTGAGTTTAGGGGGATAAACACTGAAGCTTTCTTT. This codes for CAISEFRGINTEAFF.

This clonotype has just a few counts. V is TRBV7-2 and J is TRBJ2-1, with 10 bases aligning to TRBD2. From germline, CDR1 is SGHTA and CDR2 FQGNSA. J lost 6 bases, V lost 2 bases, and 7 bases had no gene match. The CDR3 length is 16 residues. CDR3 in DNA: TGTGCCAGCAGCTTACTCGGACTAGCGGTGATCAATGAGCAGTTCTTC. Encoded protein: CASSLLGLAVINEQFF. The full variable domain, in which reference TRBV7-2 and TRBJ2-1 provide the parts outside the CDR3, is GAGVSQSPSNKVTEKGKDVELRCDPISGHTALYWYRQSLGQGLEFLIYFQGNSAPDKSGLPSDRFSAERTGGSVSTLTIQRTQQEDSAVYLCASSLLGLAVINEQFFGPGTRLTVL.

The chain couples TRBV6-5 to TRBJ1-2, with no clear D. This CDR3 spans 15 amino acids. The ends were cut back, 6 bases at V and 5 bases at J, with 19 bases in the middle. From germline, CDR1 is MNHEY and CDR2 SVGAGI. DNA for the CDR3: TGTGCCAGCAGAAAACCGGGCTCACGAGGGTATGGCTACACCTTC. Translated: CASRKPGSRGYGYTF.